This is a list of T cell receptor beta chains from one sample in a study of CD4 T cells in relation to SARS-CoV-2 and coronaviruses. The table came from immunoSEQ multiplex PCR; TCRdb's copy has only in-frame clones and leaves some out. The data hold 25,000 to 30,000 clones, with roughly 73% observed a single time. These TCRs' antigens remain unknown. The sequenced sample consisted of CD4+ T cells from PBMCs, cultured in vitro. The receptors here all came from a human donor in good health. CDR3s include the opening cysteine and the closing phenylalanine or tryptophan. The order of the fields is V gene, D gene, J gene, clone size, CDR3 protein. D genes are given only for firm matches. Some rows mark clone size as missing; the rest say once, few, many or name a class of expanded clone.

V: TRBV7-2
D: NA
J: TRBJ1-2
size: NA
CDR3: CASRPDSPSGYTF

V: TRBV7-2
D: NA
J: TRBJ1-1
size: few
CDR3: CASSLYGEANTEAFF

V: TRBV7-9
D: NA
J: TRBJ2-5
size: NA
CDR3: CASSLVGETQYF

V: TRBV12-5
D: TRBD1
J: TRBJ2-5
size: NA
CDR3: CASGLTGGELFELQYF

V: TRBV6-5
D: NA
J: TRBJ1-2
size: NA
CDR3: CASRAGSGGGYTF

V: TRBV9
D: NA
J: TRBJ1-2
size: few
CDR3: CASSSNYGYTF

V: TRBV11-2
D: TRBD1
J: TRBJ2-2
size: NA
CDR3: CASSLGTGPTGELFF

V: TRBV10-3
D: TRBD1
J: TRBJ1-5
size: NA
CDR3: CATQEGTGWRQPQHF

V: TRBV3-1/TRBV3-2
D: NA
J: TRBJ2-1
size: once
CDR3: CASSQSGGWVYNEQFF

V: TRBV30
D: NA
J: TRBJ1-2
size: NA
CDR3: CACHPQPGSGYTF

V: TRBV5-4
D: TRBD1
J: TRBJ2-5
size: once
CDR3: CASSLMGQAETQYF

V: TRBV10-2
D: NA
J: TRBJ2-1
size: NA
CDR3: CASSEPARGSYNEQFF

V: TRBV6-2/TRBV6-3
D: TRBD2
J: TRBJ2-7
size: NA
CDR3: CASSYRILNSPGLPTYEQYF

V: TRBV28
D: NA
J: TRBJ1-2
size: few
CDR3: CASTELLVGYGYTF

V: TRBV5-1
D: NA
J: TRBJ2-7
size: NA
CDR3: CASSRDTSSYEQYF

V: TRBV18
D: TRBD1
J: TRBJ1-5
size: few
CDR3: CASSDTGTGGGQPQHF

V: TRBV2
D: TRBD2
J: TRBJ2-3
size: NA
CDR3: CASWSSGSPDTQYF

V: TRBV4-1
D: NA
J: TRBJ2-5
size: NA
CDR3: CASSQAGEGVTQYF

V: TRBV18
D: TRBD2
J: TRBJ2-3
size: once
CDR3: CASSPGREVTDTQYF

V: TRBV25-1
D: NA
J: TRBJ2-1
size: NA
CDR3: CASSDGLVDEQFF

V: TRBV19
D: NA
J: TRBJ2-3
size: NA
CDR3: CASSIDGGGTDTQYF

V: TRBV6-5
D: NA
J: TRBJ1-2
size: NA
CDR3: CASRAMAHGYTF

V: TRBV6-5
D: NA
J: TRBJ2-7
size: NA
CDR3: CASSYGAAGTYEQYF

V: TRBV4-1
D: TRBD1
J: TRBJ1-2
size: NA
CDR3: CASSQVGTGGGGYTF

V: TRBV7-2
D: TRBD1
J: TRBJ2-5
size: NA
CDR3: CASSLGQPRRETQYF

V: TRBV10-3
D: TRBD1
J: TRBJ2-1
size: NA
CDR3: CAISDISGQGVGNEQFF

V: TRBV5-4
D: TRBD2
J: TRBJ2-4
size: NA
CDR3: CASSLMGGSVKNIQYF

V: TRBV3-1/TRBV3-2
D: TRBD2
J: TRBJ2-7
size: NA
CDR3: CASSRLGLESDEQYF